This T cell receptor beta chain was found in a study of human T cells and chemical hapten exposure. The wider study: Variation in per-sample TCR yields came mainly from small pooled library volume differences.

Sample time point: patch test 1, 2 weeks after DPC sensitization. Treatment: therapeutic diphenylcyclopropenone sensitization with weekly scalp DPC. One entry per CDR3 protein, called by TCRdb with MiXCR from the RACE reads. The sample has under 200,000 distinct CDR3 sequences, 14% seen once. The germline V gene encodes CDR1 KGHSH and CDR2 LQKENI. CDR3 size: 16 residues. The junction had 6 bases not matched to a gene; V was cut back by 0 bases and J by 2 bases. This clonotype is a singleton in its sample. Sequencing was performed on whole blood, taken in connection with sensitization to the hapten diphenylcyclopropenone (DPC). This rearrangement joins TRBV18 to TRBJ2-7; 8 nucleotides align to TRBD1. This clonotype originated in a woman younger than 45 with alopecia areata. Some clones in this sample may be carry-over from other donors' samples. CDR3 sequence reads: CASSPPGGQGPYEQYF. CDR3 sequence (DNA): TGTGCCAGCTCACCACCGGGCGGACAGGGCCCCTACGAGCAGTACTTC.